This passage covers 5 T cell receptor beta chains from one sample sequenced in a study of blood T cells in healthy people across ages. Together with a sample-barcoded 5' primer, a J-beta primer mix was included in a second PCR lasting about 6 to 11 cycles. Each CDR3 protein is one row after TCRdb ran MiXCR on the 5' RACE reads. The table shows hundreds of thousands of distinct CDR3 sequences, with about 30% occurring only once. Source material: blood. The receptors shown here come from a woman aged 80 or older in good health.

This clonotype was counted at least ten times. V is TRBV27 and J is TRBJ2-3; 8 bases are a match to TRBD1. The ends lost 2 bases at V and 4 bases at J; junction bases unmatched: 5. The germline gives CDR1 MNHEY, CDR2 SMNVEV (reference sequence). This CDR3 has 15 residues. CDR3 residues: CASSLRQGNADTQYF. The CDR3 DNA is TGTGCCAGCAGTTTAAGACAGGGGAACGCAGATACGCAGTATTTT.

This clonotype showed up many times. The rearrangement links TRBV20-1 to TRBJ2-4; tentative D call: TRBD2 (5 bases). CDR1 DFQATT and CDR2 SNEGSKA come from the germline V gene (reference sequence). The CDR3 is made up of 14 amino acids. The germline V and J ends were trimmed by 0 bases and 9 bases, with 15 bases remaining between them. The CDR3 DNA reads TGCAGTGCTAGAGATCTTGAATTAGGGAGCATTCAGTACTTC. As protein: CSARDLELGSIQYF.

This clonotype was seen more than once but under ten times. A clone one base away is much larger, so this may be a read error. The chain couples TRBV27 to TRBJ2-5, with D possibly called TRBD1 or TRBD2 (7 bases each). Germline CDR1 is MNHEY and CDR2 is SMNVEV (reference sequence). The CDR3 is 20 residues long. Here the CDR3 reads CASSLTTTQGTNRYQEAQYF. CDR3 nucleotide sequence: TGTGCCAGCAGTTTAACCACCACACAGGGGACTAATCGGTACCAAGAGGCCCAGTACTTC.

About this clonotype itself: A much more abundant neighbour one base away suggests this may be a read error. V and J are TRBV12-3 or TRBV12-4 and TRBJ2-5; D unclear. The CDR3 is made up of 12 amino acids. CDR3 nucleotides: TGTGCCAGCAGTTTAAGGGAAGAGGCCCAGTACTTC. The encoded protein is CASSLREEAQYF.

This clonotype appeared many times. The genes are TRBV12-3 or TRBV12-4 and TRBJ1-2, with D hard to call. Trimming removed 0 bases at V and 4 bases at J, with 18 bases between. The CDR3 consists of 17 residues. The CDR3 DNA is TGTGCCAGCAGTTTAGCTCCCGGGTCCCTCTCCCGCTATGGCTACACCTTC. The encoded protein is CASSLAPGSLSRYGYTF.